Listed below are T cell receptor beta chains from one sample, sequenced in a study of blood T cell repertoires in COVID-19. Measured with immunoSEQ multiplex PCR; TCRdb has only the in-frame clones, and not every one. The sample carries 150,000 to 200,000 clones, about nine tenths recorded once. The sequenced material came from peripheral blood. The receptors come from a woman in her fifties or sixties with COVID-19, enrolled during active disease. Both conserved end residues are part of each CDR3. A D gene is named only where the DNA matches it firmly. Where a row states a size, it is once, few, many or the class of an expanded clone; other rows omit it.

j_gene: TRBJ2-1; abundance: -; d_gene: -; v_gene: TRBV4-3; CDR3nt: TGCGCCAGCAGCCAAGATCGAATACGCTTTAGACTAGTTGGGGTATCGGATGAGCAGTTCTTC; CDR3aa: CASSQDRIRFRLVGVSDEQFF
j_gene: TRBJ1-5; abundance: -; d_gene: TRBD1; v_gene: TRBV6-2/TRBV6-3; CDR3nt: TGTGCCAGCAGTCCACAGGGGCCAAACAATCAGCCCCAGCATTTT; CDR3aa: CASSPQGPNNQPQHF
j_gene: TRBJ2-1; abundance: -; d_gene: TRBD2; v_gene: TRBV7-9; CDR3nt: TGTGCCAGCAGTTCCCAGCGGGGGAGCTACTACAATGAGCAGTTCTTC; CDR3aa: CASSSQRGSYYNEQFF
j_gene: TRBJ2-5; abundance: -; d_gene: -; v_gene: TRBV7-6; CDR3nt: TGTGCCAGCAGCCCGAGAGGGAGCGGTCAAGAGACCCAGTACTTC; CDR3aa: CASSPRGSGQETQYF
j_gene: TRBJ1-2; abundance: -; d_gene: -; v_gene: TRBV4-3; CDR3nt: TGCGCCAGCAGCCAACCTGAGGGGGAATTTTTTGGCTACACCTTC; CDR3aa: CASSQPEGEFFGYTF
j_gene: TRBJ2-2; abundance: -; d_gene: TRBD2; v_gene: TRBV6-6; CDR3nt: TGTGCCAGCACCCTGACTAGCGGGAGAATCGGGGAGCTGTTTTTT; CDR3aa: CASTLTSGRIGELFF
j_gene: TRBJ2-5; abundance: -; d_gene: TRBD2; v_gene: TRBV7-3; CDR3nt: TGTGCCAGCAGCCTAGGGCCTAGCGGGCAAGAGACCCAGTACTTC; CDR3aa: CASSLGPSGQETQYF
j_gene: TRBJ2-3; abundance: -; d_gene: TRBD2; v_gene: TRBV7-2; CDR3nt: TGTGCCAGCAGCGTGAGACTAGCGGGAGCGGGCACAGATACGCAGTATTTT; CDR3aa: CASSVRLAGAGTDTQYF
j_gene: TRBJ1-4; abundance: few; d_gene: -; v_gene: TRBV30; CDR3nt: TGTGCCTCATCTATCGGGGGAACAAATGAAAAACTGTTTTTT; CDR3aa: CASSIGGTNEKLFF
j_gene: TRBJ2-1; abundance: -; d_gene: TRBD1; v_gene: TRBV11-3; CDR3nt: TGTGCCAGCAGCCCCCGGGACAGGGTCAATGAGCAGTTCTTC; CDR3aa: CASSPRDRVNEQFF
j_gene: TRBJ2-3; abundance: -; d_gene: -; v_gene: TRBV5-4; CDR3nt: TGTGCCAGCAGCTCCAGGGCCTCCACAGATACGCAGTATTTT; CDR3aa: CASSSRASTDTQYF
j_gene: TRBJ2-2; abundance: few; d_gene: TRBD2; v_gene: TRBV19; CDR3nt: TGTGCCAGTAGTATAGGGGAGGGCCCGGCCCTGGGGGACACCGGGGAGCTGTTTTTT; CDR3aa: CASSIGEGPALGDTGELFF
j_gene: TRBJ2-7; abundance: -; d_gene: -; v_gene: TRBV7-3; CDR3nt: TGTGCCAGCAGCCAAGGGGGCGAGCAGTACTTC; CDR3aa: CASSQGGEQYF
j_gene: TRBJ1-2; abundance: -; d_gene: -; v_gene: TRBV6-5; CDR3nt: TGTGCCAGCAGAAGGACAGCCTCCTATGGCTACACCTTC; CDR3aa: CASRRTASYGYTF
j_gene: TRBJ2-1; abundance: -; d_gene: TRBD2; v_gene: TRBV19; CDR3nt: TGTGCCAGTAGTGGGCTAGCGGGTTACAATGAGCAGTTCTTC; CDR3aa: CASSGLAGYNEQFF
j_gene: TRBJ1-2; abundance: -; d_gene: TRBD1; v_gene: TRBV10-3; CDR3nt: TGTGCCATCAGTGGACAGGGACAGGGGGCGAGGGGCTACACCTTC; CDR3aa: CAISGQGQGARGYTF
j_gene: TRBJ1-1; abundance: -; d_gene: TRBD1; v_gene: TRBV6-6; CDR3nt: TGTGCCAGTCAGACAGGGGTGGGGAACACTGAAGCTTTCTTT; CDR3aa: CASQTGVGNTEAFF
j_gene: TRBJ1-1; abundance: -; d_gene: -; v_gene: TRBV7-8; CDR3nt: TGTGCCAGCAGCCACCGGGAGGGCAGGGAGGCTGAAGCTTTCTTT; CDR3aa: CASSHREGREAEAFF
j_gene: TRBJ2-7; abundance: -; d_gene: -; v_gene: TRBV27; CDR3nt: TGTGCCAGCAGTTTATTACCGGGAATAGCGTCAAGCTCCTACGAGCAGTACTTC; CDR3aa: CASSLLPGIASSSYEQYF
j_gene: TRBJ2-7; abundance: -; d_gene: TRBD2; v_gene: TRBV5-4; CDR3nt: TGTGCCAGCAGCTTGGGACTAGCGGGCGGCGAGCAGTACTTC; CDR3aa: CASSLGLAGGEQYF
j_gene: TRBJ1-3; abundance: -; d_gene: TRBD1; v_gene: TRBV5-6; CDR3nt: TGTGCCAGCAGCCGACAGGGGGACTCTGGAAACACCATATATTTT; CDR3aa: CASSRQGDSGNTIYF
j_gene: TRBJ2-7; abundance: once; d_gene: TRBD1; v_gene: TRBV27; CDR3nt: TGTGCCAGCAGGCGGTTGGGACAGGAGAACTACGAGCAGTACTTC; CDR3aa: CASRRLGQENYEQYF
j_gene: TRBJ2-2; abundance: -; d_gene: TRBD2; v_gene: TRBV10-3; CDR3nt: TGTGCCATCAAATACGGGGGAGGGGACACCGGGGAGCTGTTTTTT; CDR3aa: CAIKYGGGDTGELFF
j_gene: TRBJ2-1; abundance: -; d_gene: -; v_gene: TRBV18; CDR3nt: TGTGCCAGCTCACCACGGACTATACCCCGGGGCAATGAGCAGTTCTTC; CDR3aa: CASSPRTIPRGNEQFF
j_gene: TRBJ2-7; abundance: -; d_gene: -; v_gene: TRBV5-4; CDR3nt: TGTGCCAGCAGCTTGTGGACTTACGAGCAGTACTTC; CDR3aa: CASSLWTYEQYF